This is a list of T cell receptor beta chains from one sample in a study of human T cells and chemical hapten exposure. A single record per CDR3 protein comes from TCRdb applying MiXCR to the RACE reads. The top ten hold roughly 27% of the sample, which has tens of thousands of distinct CDR3 sequences, more than 8% seen once. The specimen was whole blood, collected in connection with sensitization to the hapten diphenylcyclopropenone (DPC). These TCRs come from a middle-aged man with alopecia areata. Some clones in this sample may be carry-over from other donors' samples. Both conserved end residues are part of each CDR3. The D gene is left open where the match is weak. Size tells how often a clone was seen (once, few, many) or the class of an expanded clone, and some rows leave it out.

j_gene	d_gene	abundance	v_gene	CDR3nt	CDR3aa
TRBJ2-3	TRBD2	once	TRBV10-3	TGTGCCATCAGTATATCCGGGACTAGCGGGAGTATTACAGATACGCAGTATTTT	CAISISGTSGSITDTQYF
TRBJ1-1	-	-	TRBV7-2	TGTGCCAGCAGCTTAGCGGTCAGGGTGACGACTGAAGCTTTCTTT	CASSLAVRVTTEAFF
TRBJ2-3	-	many	TRBV29-1	TGCAGCGTTGACAGGACAGCCACAGATACGCAGTATTTT	CSVDRTATDTQYF
TRBJ2-1	-	-	TRBV7-9	TGTGCCAGCAGCTTACGGCGCAGCGGCCCCTCCTACAATGAGCAGTTCTTC	CASSLRRSGPSYNEQFF
TRBJ2-5	TRBD1	many	TRBV7-2	TGTGCCAGCAGCAGCTGGACAGGTTCAGAGACCCAGTACTTC	CASSSWTGSETQYF
TRBJ2-3	-	many	TRBV28	TGTGCCAGCAGCCCGCACCTCACAGATACGCAGTATTTT	CASSPHLTDTQYF
TRBJ1-2	-	many	TRBV7-9	TGTGCCAGCAGCGCCGGTATAGACAGCGGTAACTATGGCTACACCTTC	CASSAGIDSGNYGYTF
TRBJ2-5	TRBD1	many	TRBV27	TGTGCCATCGCGACAGGGGTAGGAGAGACCCAGTACTTC	CAIATGVGETQYF
TRBJ2-7	TRBD1	many	TRBV6-5	TGTGCCAGCAGCCGGGACAGCGATTCCTACGAGCAGTACTTC	CASSRDSDSYEQYF
TRBJ2-3	-	many	TRBV6-2/TRBV6-3	TGTGCCAGCAGTTACCCCGTCAATCTCGGAGATACGCAGTATTTT	CASSYPVNLGDTQYF
TRBJ2-1	TRBD2	many	TRBV28	TGTGCCAGCAGTTTATTCGCTAGCGGGGCCAATGAGCAGTTCTTC	CASSLFASGANEQFF
TRBJ1-2	-	-	TRBV6-2/TRBV6-3	TGTGCCAGCAGGACAATATCCCATCGTGGCTACACCTTC	CASRTISHRGYTF
TRBJ2-2	-	-	TRBV6-2/TRBV6-3	TGTGCCAGCACCCTGGGGCTAATGAACACCGGGGAGCTGTTTTTT	CASTLGLMNTGELFF
TRBJ2-2	TRBD2	many	TRBV11-1	TGTGCCAGCAGAACCGGGGCGGGAGCCGGGGAGCTGTTTTTT	CASRTGAGAGELFF
TRBJ2-5	TRBD2	many	TRBV18	TGTGCCAGCTCACCACTGCTAGCGGGAGGACAAGAGACCCAGTACTTC	CASSPLLAGGQETQYF
TRBJ2-5	TRBD2	many	TRBV5-1	TGCGCCAGCAGCACTAGCGGGAGAGAGACCCAGTACTTC	CASSTSGRETQYF
TRBJ2-1	-	many	TRBV21-1	TGTGCCAGCAGCAAAGAAGGTAGCGGGAGTTCCCATGAGCAGTTCTTC	CASSKEGSGSSHEQFF
TRBJ2-6	-	few	TRBV4-2	TGTGCCAGCAGCCAAGCCCTAAGTAGTGGGGCCAACGTCCTGACTTTC	CASSQALSSGANVLTF
TRBJ2-1	TRBD1	-	TRBV7-9	TGTGCCAGCAGCCAACGGGACAGTTTCCTCGATGAGCAGTTCTTC	CASSQRDSFLDEQFF
TRBJ2-7	-	few	TRBV29-1	TGCAGCGTTGGTAGCGGAACCTACGAGCAGTACTTC	CSVGSGTYEQYF
TRBJ2-2	-	few	TRBV3-1	TGTGCCAGCAGCCCGCTTGCTTCCGGGGAGCTGTTTTTT	CASSPLASGELFF
TRBJ2-7	-	few	TRBV7-9	TGTGCCAGCAGCTTAGCGCAGGACTATAATATCTACGAGCAGTACTTC	CASSLAQDYNIYEQYF
TRBJ2-3	TRBD2	few	TRBV28	TGTGCCAGCAGCTCACTAGCGGGATATGGGACAGATACGCAGTATTTT	CASSSLAGYGTDTQYF
TRBJ2-7	TRBD2	few	TRBV27	TGTGCCAGCAGAGAAGCGGGAGGCCCCACCTCCTACGAGCAGTACTTC	CASREAGGPTSYEQYF
TRBJ2-2	TRBD1	few	TRBV29-1	TGCAGCGTTGGGGACAGGGGCCTCACCGGGGAGCTGTTTTTT	CSVGDRGLTGELFF
TRBJ2-1	TRBD2	many	TRBV28	TGTGCCAGCAGCGATTCTAGCGGGAGCTCCTACAATGAGCAGTTCTTC	CASSDSSGSSYNEQFF
TRBJ1-5	TRBD1	few	TRBV6-1	TGTGCCAGCAGCGTACAGGGGGCTTTCAGCAATCAGCCCCAGCATTTT	CASSVQGAFSNQPQHF
TRBJ1-6	-	few	TRBV27	TGTGCCAGCAGGCGGACAGCGGATTCACCCCTCCACTTT	CASRRTADSPLHF
TRBJ1-5	TRBD1	few	TRBV18	TGTGCCAGCTCACCACCAGGACAGGGTAGTCAGCCCCAGCATTTT	CASSPPGQGSQPQHF
TRBJ1-1	-	-	TRBV6-1	TGTGCCAGCACTTGGGAGACAGCAAACACTGAAGCTTTCTTT	CASTWETANTEAFF
TRBJ2-1	-	-	TRBV10-1	TGCGCCAGCAGTGAGTCAGGGACCGAGTACAATGAGCAGTTCTTC	CASSESGTEYNEQFF
TRBJ2-7	-	many	TRBV3-1	TGTGCCAGCAGCCAAGATCGACAGGGTGCGGGGGAGCAGTACTTC	CASSQDRQGAGEQYF
TRBJ2-3	TRBD1	many	TRBV11-2	TGTGCCAGCAGCTTAATCTCCGGGACAGGGATGACAGATACGCAGTATTTT	CASSLISGTGMTDTQYF
TRBJ2-1	TRBD2	-	TRBV29-1	TGCAGCGTTGGGGGATTAGCGGGAGCGCTCAACAATGAGCAGTTCTTC	CSVGGLAGALNNEQFF
TRBJ2-3	-	-	TRBV12-3/TRBV12-4	TGTGCCAGCAGTTTATCATCACAAGATACGCAGTATTTT	CASSLSSQDTQYF
TRBJ2-5	-	many	TRBV23-1	TGCGCCAGCAGTCTCCAGACAGGAAAAGAGACCCAGTACTTC	CASSLQTGKETQYF
TRBJ2-7	TRBD2	-	TRBV29-1	TGCAGCTCGAGGACTAGCGGGACCTACGAGCAGTACTTC	CSSRTSGTYEQYF
TRBJ1-5	-	-	TRBV18	TGTGCCAGCTCACCAGGGGGTGGGCGGCCCCAGCATTTT	CASSPGGGRPQHF
TRBJ2-1	-	many	TRBV10-1	TGCGCCAGCAGTGAACTGACTAGTCACGAGGAGCAGTTCTTC	CASSELTSHEEQFF
TRBJ2-1	TRBD2	few	TRBV15	TGTGCCACCAGCAGGCGGACTAGCGGGAAGGGGGGCCACAATGAGCAGTTCTTC	CATSRRTSGKGGHNEQFF
TRBJ2-7	TRBD1	-	TRBV20-1	TGCAGTGTCCGGACAGGGATCGACGAGCAGTACTTC	CSVRTGIDEQYF
TRBJ1-1	-	many	TRBV11-2	TGTGCCAGCAGCCTCGTGACGTCGGGGTTTTCATACACTGAAGCTTTCTTT	CASSLVTSGFSYTEAFF
TRBJ2-7	-	many	TRBV7-9	TGTGCCAGCAGTTCTGCCTACGAGCAGTACTTC	CASSSAYEQYF
TRBJ2-7	-	many	TRBV30	TGTGCCTGGAGTGTGGCCGTGTACGAGCAGTACTTC	CAWSVAVYEQYF
TRBJ1-1	-	few	TRBV7-2	TGTGCCAGCAGCCTATTCGGGGTGAACACTGAAGCTTTCTTT	CASSLFGVNTEAFF
TRBJ1-1	TRBD1	many	TRBV7-2	TGTGCCAGCAGCCCTGGGACAGCGAACACTGAAGCTTTCTTT	CASSPGTANTEAFF
TRBJ1-1	-	few	TRBV29-1	TGCAGCGTGGTAAAAACAGGGTCGAACACTGAAGCTTTCTTT	CSVVKTGSNTEAFF
TRBJ2-7	TRBD2	many	TRBV20-1	TGCAGTGCCAGTAGCGGGAAGTACGAGCAGTACTTC	CSASSGKYEQYF
TRBJ2-7	-	few	TRBV19	TGTGCCAGTAGCTCCCAGACGGGCTACGAGCAGTACTTC	CASSSQTGYEQYF
TRBJ1-1	-	few	TRBV12-3/TRBV12-4	TGTGCCAGTGGACAGTGGGTTATTCCTGAAGCTTTCTTT	CASGQWVIPEAFF
TRBJ2-1	TRBD2	many	TRBV9	TGTGCCAGCAGCGTTAGCGGGTTCAATGAGCAGTTCTTC	CASSVSGFNEQFF
TRBJ2-7	TRBD1	-	TRBV29-1	TGCAGCGTTGAAACAGGACAGGGGGCCTACGAGCAGTACTTC	CSVETGQGAYEQYF
TRBJ1-1	TRBD1	-	TRBV7-9	TGTGCCAGCCGGACAGGGGATACAGCTGAAGCTTTCTTT	CASRTGDTAEAFF